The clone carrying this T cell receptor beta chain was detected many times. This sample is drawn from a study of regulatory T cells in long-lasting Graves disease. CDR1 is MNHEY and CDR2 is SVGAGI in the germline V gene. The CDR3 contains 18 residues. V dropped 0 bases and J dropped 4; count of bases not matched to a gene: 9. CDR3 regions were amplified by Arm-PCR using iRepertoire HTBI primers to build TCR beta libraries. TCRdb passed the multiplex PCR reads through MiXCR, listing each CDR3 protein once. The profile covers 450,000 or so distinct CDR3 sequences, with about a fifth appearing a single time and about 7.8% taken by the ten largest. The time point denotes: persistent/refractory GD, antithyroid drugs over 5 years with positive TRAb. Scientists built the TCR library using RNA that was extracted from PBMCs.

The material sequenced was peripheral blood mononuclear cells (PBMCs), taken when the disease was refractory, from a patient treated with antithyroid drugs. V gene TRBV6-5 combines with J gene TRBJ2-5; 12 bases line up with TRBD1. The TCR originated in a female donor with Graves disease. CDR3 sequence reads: CASSYSIFGTGGRETQYF. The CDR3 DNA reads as TGTGCCAGCAGTTACTCGATCTTCGGGACAGGGGGCCGAGAGACCCAGTACTTC.